This record covers a single T cell receptor (beta chain). What it recognizes is unknown. Trimming cost V 3 bases and J 3 bases, with 7 bases left between them. This CDR3 comprises 13 residues. Germline-derived CDR1 and CDR2 are SGHTA and FQGNSA. This sample is part of a study of T cells after yellow fever vaccination. Template-switching 5'RACE yielded the TCR cDNA; a universal primer site and UMIs were added in the process. TCRdb passed the 5' RACE reads through MiXCR, listing each CDR3 protein once. Found here are approximately 450,000 distinct CDR3 sequences, about 17% of them singletons; the top ten hold about a sixth. The study, taken as a whole, reports: Abundant clonotypes from the bulk population could have been carried over as contaminants into FACS-sorted repertoires. Across the CD4 and CD8 compartments, a small share of clonotypes was present in both.

This receptor was identified in a man aged 18 to 35 who received the YFV17D yellow fever vaccine. Sequenced here: PBMCs, sampled before the yellow fever booster vaccination. The chain is built from TRBV7-2 and TRBJ2-3; D remains unclear. The CDR3 loop is CASSFERTDTQYF. The DNA of the CDR3 is TGTGCCAGCAGCTTTGAGCGAACAGATACGCAGTATTTT.